This T cell receptor beta chain was recorded in a study of T-cell memory formation after mild COVID-19. This clonotype showed up just a few times. Antigen: not known. TCRdb called the 5' RACE reads again in MiXCR, with one record for every CDR3 protein. The repertoire holds 450,000 or so distinct CDR3 sequences, with about 20% as singletons. Broader study findings: CD8+ contracting clones occupied EMRA, while CD4+ ones occupied mainly CM and EM.

What was sequenced was PBMCs or a T cell subset sorted from them (not recorded which). The sequence was collected from an adult woman who had mild COVID-19 (a few samples of this study predate the infection). Cell type and time point are not known.

The CDR3 spells CASSPRGATDTQYF. In nucleotides, the CDR3 is TGCGCCAGCAGCCCCAGGGGAGCCACAGATACGCAGTATTTT. The chain employs TRBV5-1 and TRBJ2-3; weak D call: TRBD1 (6 bases). V shed 4 bases and J shed 2 bases, with 11 bases lying between them. Germline loops: CDR1 SGHRS, CDR2 YFSETQ. The CDR3 length is 14 residues.